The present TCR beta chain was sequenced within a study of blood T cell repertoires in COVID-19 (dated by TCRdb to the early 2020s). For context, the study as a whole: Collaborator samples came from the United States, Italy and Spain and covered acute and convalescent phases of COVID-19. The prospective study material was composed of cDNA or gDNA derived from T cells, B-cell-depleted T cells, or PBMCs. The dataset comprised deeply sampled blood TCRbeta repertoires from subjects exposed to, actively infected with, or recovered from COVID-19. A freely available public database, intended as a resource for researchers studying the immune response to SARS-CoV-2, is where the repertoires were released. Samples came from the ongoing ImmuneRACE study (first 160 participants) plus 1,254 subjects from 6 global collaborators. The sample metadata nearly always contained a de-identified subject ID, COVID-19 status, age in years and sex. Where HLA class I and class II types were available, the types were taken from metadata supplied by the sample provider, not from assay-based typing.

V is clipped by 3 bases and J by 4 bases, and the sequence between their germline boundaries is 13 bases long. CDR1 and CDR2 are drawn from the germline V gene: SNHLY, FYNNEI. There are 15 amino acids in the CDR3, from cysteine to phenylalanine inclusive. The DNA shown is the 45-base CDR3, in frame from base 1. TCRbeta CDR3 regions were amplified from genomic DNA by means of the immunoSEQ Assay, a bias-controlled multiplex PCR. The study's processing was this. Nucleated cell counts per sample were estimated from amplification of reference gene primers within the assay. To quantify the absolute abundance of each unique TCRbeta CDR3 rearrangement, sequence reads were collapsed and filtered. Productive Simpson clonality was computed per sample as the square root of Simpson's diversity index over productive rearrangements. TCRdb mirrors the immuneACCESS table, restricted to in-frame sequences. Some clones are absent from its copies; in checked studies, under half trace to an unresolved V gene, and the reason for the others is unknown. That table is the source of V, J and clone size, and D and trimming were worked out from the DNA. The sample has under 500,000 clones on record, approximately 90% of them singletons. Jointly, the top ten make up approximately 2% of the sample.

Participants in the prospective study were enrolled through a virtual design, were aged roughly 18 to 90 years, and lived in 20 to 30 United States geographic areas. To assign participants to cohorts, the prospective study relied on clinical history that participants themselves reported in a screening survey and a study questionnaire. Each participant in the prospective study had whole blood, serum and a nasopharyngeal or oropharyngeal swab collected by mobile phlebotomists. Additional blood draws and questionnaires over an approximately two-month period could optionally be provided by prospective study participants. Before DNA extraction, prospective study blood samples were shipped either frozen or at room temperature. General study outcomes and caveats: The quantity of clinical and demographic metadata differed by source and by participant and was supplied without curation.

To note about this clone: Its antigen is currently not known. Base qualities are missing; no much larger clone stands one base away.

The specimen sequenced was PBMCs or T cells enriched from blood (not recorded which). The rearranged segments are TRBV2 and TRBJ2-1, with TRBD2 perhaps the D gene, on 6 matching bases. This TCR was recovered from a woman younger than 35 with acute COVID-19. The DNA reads TGTGCCAGCAGTGAGTTCCCGGGGACTTACAATGAGCAGTTCTTC. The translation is CASSEFPGTYNEQFF.